The source of this T cell receptor (beta chain) is a study of blood T cell repertoires in COVID-19. Study summary: Collection of acute and convalescent COVID-19 samples took place in the United States, Italy and Spain. Sample material is recorded as cDNA or gDNA derived from T cells, B-cell-depleted T cells, or PBMCs.

Germline assignment: CDR1 LNHDA and CDR2 SQIVND (reference sequence). V was trimmed by 5 bases and J by 4 bases, leaving 14 bases between them. CDR3 length: 14 residues. Original handling: Scientists estimated how many nucleated cells there were by amplifying reference gene primers. Here immunoSEQ multiplex PCR was the method, and the copy in TCRdb shows in-frame clones only, minus some. V and J calls and clone size are those listed in that table; D and trimming were worked out from the DNA. The profile covers 100,000 to 150,000 clones, with 75% to 90% appearing a single time and approximately 2% taken by the ten largest.

The sample comprised peripheral blood. This chain links TRBV19 with TRBJ1-2; no definite D call. The clonotype was recovered from a man aged 70-80 years with acute or convalescent COVID-19. In DNA form, the CDR3 reads TGTGCCAGTAGTCCCCAGGCACGTAGCTATGGCTACACCTTC. This gives the protein CASSPQARSYGYTF.